This entry features one T cell receptor beta chain sequence. Libraries were prepared by immunoSEQ multiplex PCR; TCRdb keeps only in-frame clonotypes and omits some of them. The table records about 530,000 clones, 75% to 80% of them present only once. The sample is drawn from a study of shared clonotypes between healthy human individuals. Trimming left V 5 bases short and J 2 bases short, with 16 bases between. The V gene's germline CDR1 is SGHVS and CDR2 FQNEAQ. The CDR3 runs to 15 residues. The source of this sequence is a middle-aged woman in good health. Some clones in this sample may be carry-over from other donors' samples. The chain employs TRBV7-8 and TRBJ2-7; D is possibly TRBD1 (6 bases). Input material: PBMCs. CDR3 DNA sequence: TGTGCCAGCAGCCAAGAGCAGGGGCTGCCCTACGAGCAGTACTTC. Translating it yields CASSQEQGLPYEQYF.